Listed below are T cell receptor beta chains from one sample, sequenced in a study of T cell responses to AZD1222 COVID-19 vaccine. Assay used: immunoSEQ multiplex PCR; TCRdb lists only in-frame clones, some missing. The sample lists about 94,000 clones, roughly 88% occurring once. The source was peripheral blood, collected 28 days after the second AZD1222 dose. The receptors originated from an adult who received the AZD1222 COVID-19 vaccine. Each CDR3 is given with its conserved first and last residue. The D gene is left open where the match is weak. Size values are once, few and many counts, or a class for expanded clones, and some rows have none.

d_gene,j_gene,abundance,v_gene,CDR3nt,CDR3aa
TRBD1,TRBJ2-2,-,TRBV30,TGTGCCTGGAGGGACAGGGTAATCGCTGGGGAGCTGTTTTTT,CAWRDRVIAGELFF
-,TRBJ2-1,-,TRBV6-4,TGTGCCAGCAGTGGGGAGCCCTTTTCGTACAATGAGCAGTTCTTC,CASSGEPFSYNEQFF
-,TRBJ2-2,-,TRBV7-2,TGTGCCAGCAGCTTAGCTAGCACCGGGGAGCTGTTTTTT,CASSLASTGELFF
-,TRBJ1-5,once,TRBV19,TGTGCCAGTAGGGTCAGAAATAGCAATCAGCCCCAGCATTTT,CASRVRNSNQPQHF
-,TRBJ1-1,few,TRBV12-2,TGTGCAAGTCGTAGGGGAAGAGGGTCCACTGAAGCTTTCTTT,CASRRGRGSTEAFF
-,TRBJ1-1,-,TRBV2,TGTGCCAGCAGTGCCGACAGGTACACTGAAGCTTTCTTT,CASSADRYTEAFF
-,TRBJ2-1,few,TRBV19,TGTGCCAGTAGTATAGTCGGGGATTTAAATGAGCAGTTCTTC,CASSIVGDLNEQFF
-,TRBJ2-6,-,TRBV6-1,TGTGCCAGCAGTGAAGGGGATGGGGCCAACGTCCTGACTTTC,CASSEGDGANVLTF
-,TRBJ1-5,-,TRBV6-2/TRBV6-3,TGTGCCAGCAGTAGGACAGACCCTCGTTCCCAGCATTTT,CASSRTDPRSQHF
TRBD2,TRBJ2-1,-,TRBV5-4,TGTGCCAGCAGCTTACGTAGCGGGAGTGGGGGTGAGCAGTTCTTC,CASSLRSGSGGEQFF
TRBD1,TRBJ2-1,-,TRBV7-9,TGTGCCAGCAGAAGGACAGGCGATGAGCAGTTCTTC,CASRRTGDEQFF
TRBD1,TRBJ2-7,-,TRBV5-1,TGCGCCAGCAGCGGACAGGGGGCTCTCGAGCAGTACTTC,CASSGQGALEQYF
-,TRBJ1-4,once,TRBV28,TGTGCCAGCAGTTTGCCCGGGGCCCGGCGGGAAAAACTGTTTTTT,CASSLPGARREKLFF
-,TRBJ2-7,once,TRBV6-2/TRBV6-3,TGTGCCAGCAGTTACTCGACAGGATACGAGCAGTACTTC,CASSYSTGYEQYF
-,TRBJ2-1,-,TRBV6-5,TGTGCCAGCAGTTACCCTCCCGACGAGCAGTTCTTC,CASSYPPDEQFF
-,TRBJ1-3,-,TRBV5-5,TGTGCCAGCAGCCCGAGGACAGAGAGCTCTGGAAACACCATATATTTT,CASSPRTESSGNTIYF
TRBD2,TRBJ2-1,-,TRBV9,TGTGCCAGCAGCGTAGGGAGCGGGGGGGCCGACAATGAGCAGTTCTTC,CASSVGSGGADNEQFF
-,TRBJ2-1,-,TRBV5-1,TGCGCCAGCAGCTTGGACGATGAGCAGTTCTTC,CASSLDDEQFF
TRBD1,TRBJ2-7,once,TRBV6-5,TGTGCCAGCAGTTATACCGGGACAGGTCCCTACGAGCAGTACTTC,CASSYTGTGPYEQYF
TRBD1,TRBJ2-1,-,TRBV19,TGTGCCAGTAGTTTCGACTCGACAGGGGCAAGAACGCTCTACTCCTACAATGAGCAGTTCTTC,CASSFDSTGARTLYSYNEQFF
-,TRBJ1-3,few,TRBV12-3/TRBV12-4,TGTGCCAGCAGTAGAAACACCATATATTTT,CASSRNTIYF
TRBD1,TRBJ1-6,-,TRBV5-4,TGTGCCAGCCGACAGGGAGGGAATTCACCCCTCCACTTT,CASRQGGNSPLHF
-,TRBJ2-7,-,TRBV5-6,TGTGCCAGCAGCTCTGAAACAGGGACCGAGCAGTACTTC,CASSSETGTEQYF
-,TRBJ1-1,once,TRBV5-1,TGCGCCAGCAGGAAGGACATCTTGAACACTGAAGCTTTCTTT,CASRKDILNTEAFF
-,TRBJ2-7,-,TRBV6-5,TGTGCCAGCCAGACCAGTTCCTCCTACGAGCAGTACTTC,CASQTSSSYEQYF
TRBD1,TRBJ1-5,few,TRBV7-8,TGTGCCAGCAGCCTCAGGGGGCGGGGGGACCCTCATAGCAATCAGCCCCAGCATTTT,CASSLRGRGDPHSNQPQHF
-,TRBJ2-1,-,TRBV18,TGTGCCAGCTCACCAGCGGCAGGGCCCCACAATGAGCAGTTCTTC,CASSPAAGPHNEQFF
-,TRBJ1-2,once,TRBV3-1/TRBV3-2,TGTGCCAGCATCCCAAGTACAGGGTACAATGGCTACACCTTC,CASIPSTGYNGYTF
TRBD1,TRBJ1-2,-,TRBV3-1/TRBV3-2,TGTGCCAGCAGCCGAACAGGGGTGGACTATGGCTACACCTTC,CASSRTGVDYGYTF
-,TRBJ2-3,few,TRBV6-5,TGTGCCAGCAGTTACTCGAGTTCCACAGAAAAGCAGTATTTT,CASSYSSSTEKQYF
-,TRBJ1-2,-,TRBV10-3,TGTGCCATCAGTGCGGACTCGGGCTATGGCTACACCTTC,CAISADSGYGYTF
-,TRBJ2-5,once,TRBV9,TGTGCCAGCAGCCCCCAGGGGAAGACCCAGTACTTC,CASSPQGKTQYF
-,TRBJ1-5,-,TRBV7-2,TGTGCCAGCAGCACGGAGAACAATCAGCCCCAGCATTTT,CASSTENNQPQHF
TRBD1,TRBJ1-2,once,TRBV28,TGTGCCAGCAGTGTGGGACAGACCTACTATGGCTACACCTTC,CASSVGQTYYGYTF
-,TRBJ2-1,-,TRBV5-4,TGTGCCAGCCAAATGTTCGGGGGAGTAGGAAATGAGCAGTTCTTC,CASQMFGGVGNEQFF
TRBD2,TRBJ2-3,-,TRBV3-1/TRBV3-2,TGTGCCAGCAGCCCGGGGGGGAGGTGGGATACGCAGTATTTT,CASSPGGRWDTQYF
-,TRBJ1-2,-,TRBV10-3,TGTGCCATCAGCCTGGGGGAGGCTGGCTACACCTTC,CAISLGEAGYTF
-,TRBJ2-7,few,TRBV7-8,TGTGCCAGCAGCTTTTCCTCCCTGCGGTACTTC,CASSFSSLRYF
-,TRBJ2-4,-,TRBV4-2,TGTGCCAGCAGCCAAGAGGCGCAGAAACGAAACATTCAGTACTTC,CASSQEAQKRNIQYF
-,TRBJ2-3,-,TRBV30,TGTGCCTGGAGTGCTGGCACTAGCACAGATACGCAGTATTTT,CAWSAGTSTDTQYF
-,TRBJ2-1,-,TRBV7-2,TGTGCCAGCAGCTTTCTAGCGACCTACAATGAGCAGTTCTTC,CASSFLATYNEQFF
-,TRBJ2-2,-,TRBV27,TGTGCCAGCAGTTTATCCCTTACCGGGGAGCTGTTTTTT,CASSLSLTGELFF
TRBD1,TRBJ2-5,-,TRBV6-5,TGTGCCAGCAGGAACAGGGGGCTGGAGACCCAGTACTTC,CASRNRGLETQYF
-,TRBJ1-1,-,TRBV20-1,TGCAGTGCCAGAGGTGAGGGGAGAGCTTTCTTT,CSARGEGRAFF
TRBD1,TRBJ2-3,-,TRBV4-1,TGCGCCAGCGGACCTACAGGGGTTATTGAAGATACGCAGTATTTT,CASGPTGVIEDTQYF
-,TRBJ2-6,-,TRBV2,TGTGCCAGCAGAGACGGGACAAGCCGCTCTGGGGCCAACGTCCTGACTTTC,CASRDGTSRSGANVLTF
TRBD1,TRBJ2-7,-,TRBV28,TGTGCCAGCAGTCCGGGACAGGGGACCTACGAGCAGTACTTC,CASSPGQGTYEQYF